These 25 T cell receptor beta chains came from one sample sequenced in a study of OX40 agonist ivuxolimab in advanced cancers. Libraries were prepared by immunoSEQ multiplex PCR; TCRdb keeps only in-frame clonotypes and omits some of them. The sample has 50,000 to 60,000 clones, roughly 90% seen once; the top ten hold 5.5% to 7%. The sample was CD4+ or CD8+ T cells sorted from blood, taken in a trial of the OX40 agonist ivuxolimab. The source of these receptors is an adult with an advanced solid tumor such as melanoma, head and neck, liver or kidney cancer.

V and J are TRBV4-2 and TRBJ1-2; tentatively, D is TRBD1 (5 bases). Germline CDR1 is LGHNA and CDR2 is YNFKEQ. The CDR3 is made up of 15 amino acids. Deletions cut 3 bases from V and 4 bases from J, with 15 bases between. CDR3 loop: CASSQGGGATYGYTF. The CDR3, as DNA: TGTGCCAGCAGCCAGGGAGGTGGGGCTACCTATGGCTACACCTTC.

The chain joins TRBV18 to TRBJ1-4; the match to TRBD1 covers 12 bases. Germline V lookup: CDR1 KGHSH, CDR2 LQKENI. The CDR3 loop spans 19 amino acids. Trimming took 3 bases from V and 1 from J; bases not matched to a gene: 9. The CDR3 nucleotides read TGTGCCAGCTCACCCCGTGGGACAGGGGGCTCAGGAACTAATGAAAAACTGTTTTTT. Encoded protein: CASSPRGTGGSGTNEKLFF.

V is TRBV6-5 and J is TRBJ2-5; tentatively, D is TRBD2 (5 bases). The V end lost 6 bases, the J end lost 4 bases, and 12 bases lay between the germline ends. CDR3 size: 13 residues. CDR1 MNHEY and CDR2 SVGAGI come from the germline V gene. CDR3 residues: CASRLTSAETQYF. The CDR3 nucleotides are TGTGCCAGCAGGCTAACTAGTGCAGAGACCCAGTACTTC.

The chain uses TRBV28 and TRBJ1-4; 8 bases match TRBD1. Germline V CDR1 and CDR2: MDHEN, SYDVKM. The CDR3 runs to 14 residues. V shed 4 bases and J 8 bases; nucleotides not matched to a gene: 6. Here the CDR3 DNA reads TGTGCCAGCAGTTCCCCCACAGGGGGGGAAAAACTGTTTTTT. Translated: CASSSPTGGEKLFF.

The CDR3 coding sequence is TGTGCCAGCAGTGCGTATAGTAGAAACACCATATATTTT. Amino acids: CASSAYSRNTIYF. The V and J genes are TRBV6-1 and TRBJ1-3; D unresolved. V lost 4 bases and J lost 5, with 9 bases in between. The CDR3 has 13 amino acids. Germline CDR1 MNHNS, CDR2 SASEGT.

This CDR3 is CATKSAGSPEAEAFF. The CDR3 DNA follows: TGTGCCACTAAGAGTGCAGGGAGCCCCGAAGCTGAAGCTTTCTTT. The chain couples TRBV6-6 to TRBJ1-1; D is perhaps TRBD1 (5 bases). The CDR3 is 15 residues long. The V gene lost 10 bases and the J gene lost 6 bases, with 24 bases spanning the gap. The V gene's germline CDR1 is MNHNY and CDR2 SVGAGI (reference sequence).

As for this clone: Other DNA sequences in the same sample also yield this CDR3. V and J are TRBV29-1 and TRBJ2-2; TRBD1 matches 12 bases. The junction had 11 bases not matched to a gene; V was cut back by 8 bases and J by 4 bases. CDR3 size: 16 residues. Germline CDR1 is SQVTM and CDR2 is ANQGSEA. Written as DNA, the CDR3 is TGCAGCTTTCTTGGGGGGGACAGGGGGCGCACCGGGGAGCTGTTTTTT. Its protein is CSFLGGDRGRTGELFF.

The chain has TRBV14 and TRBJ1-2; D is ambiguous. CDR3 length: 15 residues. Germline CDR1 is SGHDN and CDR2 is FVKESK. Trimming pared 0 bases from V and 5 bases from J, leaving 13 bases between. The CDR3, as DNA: TGTGCCAGCAGCCAAGATCTCGGCGGATTTTATGGCTACACCTTC. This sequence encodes CASSQDLGGFYGYTF. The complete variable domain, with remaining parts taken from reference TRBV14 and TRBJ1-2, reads EAGVTQFPSHSVIEKGQTVTLRCDPISGHDNLYWYRRVMGKEIKFLLHFVKESKQDESGMPNNRFLAERTGGTYSTLKVQPAELEDSGVYFCASSQDLGGFYGYTFGSGTRLTVV.

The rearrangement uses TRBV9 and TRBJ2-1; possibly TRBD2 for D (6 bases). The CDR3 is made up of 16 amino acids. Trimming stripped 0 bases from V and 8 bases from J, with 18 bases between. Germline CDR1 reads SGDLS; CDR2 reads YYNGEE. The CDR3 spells CASSVGGTYIRDEQFF. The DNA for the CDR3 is TGTGCCAGCAGCGTAGGGGGGACTTACATCCGGGATGAGCAGTTCTTC.

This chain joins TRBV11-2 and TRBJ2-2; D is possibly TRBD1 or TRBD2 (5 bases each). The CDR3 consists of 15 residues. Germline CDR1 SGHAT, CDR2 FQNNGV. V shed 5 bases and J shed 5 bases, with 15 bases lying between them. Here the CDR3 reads CASSAARGPTGELFF. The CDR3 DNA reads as TGTGCCAGCAGCGCCGCGAGGGGCCCAACCGGGGAGCTGTTTTTT.

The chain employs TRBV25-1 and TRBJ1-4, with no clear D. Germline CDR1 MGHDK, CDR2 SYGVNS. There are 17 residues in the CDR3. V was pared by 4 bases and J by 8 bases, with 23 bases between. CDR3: CASSARRRRGAGEKLFF. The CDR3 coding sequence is TGTGCCAGCAGTGCACGTCGGCGACGGGGAGCTGGAGAAAAACTGTTTTTT.

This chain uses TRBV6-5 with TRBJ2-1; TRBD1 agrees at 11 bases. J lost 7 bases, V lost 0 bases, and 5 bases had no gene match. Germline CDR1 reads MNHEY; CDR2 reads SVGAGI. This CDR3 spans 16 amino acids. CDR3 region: CASSYSWTGGLNEQFF. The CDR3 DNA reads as TGTGCCAGCAGTTACTCGTGGACAGGGGGCTTGAATGAGCAGTTCTTC.

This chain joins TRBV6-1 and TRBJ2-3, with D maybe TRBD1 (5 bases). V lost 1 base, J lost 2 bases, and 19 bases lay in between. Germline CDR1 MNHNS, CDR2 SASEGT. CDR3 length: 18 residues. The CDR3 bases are TGTGCCAGCAGTGAAGAGCTGGGGTGGGGCATATTCACAGATACGCAGTATTTT. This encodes CASSEELGWGIFTDTQYF.

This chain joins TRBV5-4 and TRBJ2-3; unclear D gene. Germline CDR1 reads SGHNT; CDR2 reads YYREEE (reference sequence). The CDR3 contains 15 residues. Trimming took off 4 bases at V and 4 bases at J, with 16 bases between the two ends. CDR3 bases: TGTGCCAGCAGCCTCAACCGTGGGCTAGCAGATACGCAGTATTTT. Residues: CASSLNRGLADTQYF. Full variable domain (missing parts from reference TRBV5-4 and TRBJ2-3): ETGVTQSPTHLIKTRGQQVTLRCSSQSGHNTVSWYQQALGQGPQFIFQYYREEENGRGNFPPRFSGLQFPNYSSELNVNALELDDSALYLCASSLNRGLADTQYFGPGTRLTVL.

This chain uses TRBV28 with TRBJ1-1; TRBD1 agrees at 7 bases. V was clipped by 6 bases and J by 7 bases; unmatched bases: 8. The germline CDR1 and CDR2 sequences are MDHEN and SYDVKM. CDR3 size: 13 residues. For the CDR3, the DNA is TGTGCCAGCAGATACAGGGGAGAAGGTGAAGCTTTCTTT. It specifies CASRYRGEGEAFF. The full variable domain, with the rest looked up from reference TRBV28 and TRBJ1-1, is DVKVTQSSRYLVKRTGEKVFLECVQDMDHENMFWYRQDPGLGLRLIYFSYDVKMKEKGDIPEGYSVSREKKERFSLILESASTNQTSMYLCASRYRGEGEAFFGQGTRLTVV.

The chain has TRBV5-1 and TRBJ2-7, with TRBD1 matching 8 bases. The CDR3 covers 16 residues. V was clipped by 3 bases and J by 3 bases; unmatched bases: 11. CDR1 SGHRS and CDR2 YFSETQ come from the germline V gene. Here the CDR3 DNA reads TGCGCCAGCAGCTCCCCAGGGACAGGCGGTGTCTACGAGCAGTACTTC. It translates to CASSSPGTGGVYEQYF. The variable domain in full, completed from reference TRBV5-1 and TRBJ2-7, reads KAGVTQTPRYLIKTRGQQVTLSCSPISGHRSVSWYQQTPGQGLQFLFEYFSETQRNKGNFPGRFSGRQFSNSRSEMNVSTLELGDSALYLCASSSPGTGGVYEQYFGPGTRLTVT.

The CDR3 DNA reads TGTGCCAGTAGGTTGGCAGGGGAGGTGGGCTACACCTTC. It specifies CASRLAGEVGYTF. The genes are TRBV19 and TRBJ1-2, with D possibly matching TRBD1 (6 bases). Germline CDR1 and CDR2: LNHDA and SQIVND (reference sequence). The germline V and J ends were trimmed by 6 bases and 8 bases, with 16 bases remaining between them. The CDR3 extends over 13 amino acids.

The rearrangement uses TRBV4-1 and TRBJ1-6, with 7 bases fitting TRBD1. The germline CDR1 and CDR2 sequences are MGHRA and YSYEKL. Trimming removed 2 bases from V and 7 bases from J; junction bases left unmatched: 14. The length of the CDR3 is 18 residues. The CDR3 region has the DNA TGCGCCAGCAGCCAACCGACTCAGGGGGTGAGAAAAAATTCACCCCTCCACTTT. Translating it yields CASSQPTQGVRKNSPLHF.

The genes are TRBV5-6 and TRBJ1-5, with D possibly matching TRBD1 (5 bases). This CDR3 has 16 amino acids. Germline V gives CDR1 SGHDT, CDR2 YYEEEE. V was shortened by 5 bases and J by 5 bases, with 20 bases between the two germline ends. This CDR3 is CASSQENTGFHQPQHF. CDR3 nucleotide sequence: TGTGCCAGCAGTCAAGAGAACACAGGTTTTCATCAGCCCCAGCATTTT.

The CDR3 spells CASSPGQDVSGGYTF. The CDR3 DNA reads TGTGCCAGCTCACCGGGACAGGATGTTTCGGGTGGCTACACCTTC. This chain joins TRBV18 and TRBJ1-2; 8 bases map to TRBD1. CDR1 is KGHSH and CDR2 is LQKENI in the germline V gene. CDR3 length: 15 residues. J lost 7 bases, V lost 3 bases, and 10 bases had no gene match.

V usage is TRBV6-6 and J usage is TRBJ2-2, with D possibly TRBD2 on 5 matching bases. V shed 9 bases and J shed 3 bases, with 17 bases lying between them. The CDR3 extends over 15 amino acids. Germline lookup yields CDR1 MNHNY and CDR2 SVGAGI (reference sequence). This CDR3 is CASSTERLYTGELFF. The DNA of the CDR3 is TGTGCCAGTTCGACGGAGCGGCTTTACACCGGGGAGCTGTTTTTT.

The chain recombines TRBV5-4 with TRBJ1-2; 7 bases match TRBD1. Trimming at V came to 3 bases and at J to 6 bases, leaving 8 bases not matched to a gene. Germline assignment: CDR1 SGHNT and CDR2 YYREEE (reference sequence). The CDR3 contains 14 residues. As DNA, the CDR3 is TGTGCCAGCAGCTCGGGGCTACAGGGGAATGGCTACACCTTC. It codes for CASSSGLQGNGYTF. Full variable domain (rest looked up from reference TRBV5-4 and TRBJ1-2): ETGVTQSPTHLIKTRGQQVTLRCSSQSGHNTVSWYQQALGQGPQFIFQYYREEENGRGNFPPRFSGLQFPNYSSELNVNALELDDSALYLCASSSGLQGNGYTFGSGTRLTVV.

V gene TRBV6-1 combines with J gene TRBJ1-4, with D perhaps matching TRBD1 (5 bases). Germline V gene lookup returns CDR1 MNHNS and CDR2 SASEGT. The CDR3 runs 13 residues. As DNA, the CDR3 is TGTGCTTCCGGGGGTGCAACTAATGAAAAACTGTTTTTT. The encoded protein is CASGGATNEKLFF.

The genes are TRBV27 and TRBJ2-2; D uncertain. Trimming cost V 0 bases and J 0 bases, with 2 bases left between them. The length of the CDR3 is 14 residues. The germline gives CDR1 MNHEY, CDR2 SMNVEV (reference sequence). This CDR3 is CASSLSANTGELFF. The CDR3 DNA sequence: TGTGCCAGCAGTTTATCCGCGAACACCGGGGAGCTGTTTTTT.

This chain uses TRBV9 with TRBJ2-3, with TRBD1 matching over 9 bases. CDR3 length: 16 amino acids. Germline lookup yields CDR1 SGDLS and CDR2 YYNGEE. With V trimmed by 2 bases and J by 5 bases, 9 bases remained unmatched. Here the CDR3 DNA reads TGTGCCAGCAGCGTGGGGGACAGGGTAAGAATAGATACGCAGTATTTT. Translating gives CASSVGDRVRIDTQYF.